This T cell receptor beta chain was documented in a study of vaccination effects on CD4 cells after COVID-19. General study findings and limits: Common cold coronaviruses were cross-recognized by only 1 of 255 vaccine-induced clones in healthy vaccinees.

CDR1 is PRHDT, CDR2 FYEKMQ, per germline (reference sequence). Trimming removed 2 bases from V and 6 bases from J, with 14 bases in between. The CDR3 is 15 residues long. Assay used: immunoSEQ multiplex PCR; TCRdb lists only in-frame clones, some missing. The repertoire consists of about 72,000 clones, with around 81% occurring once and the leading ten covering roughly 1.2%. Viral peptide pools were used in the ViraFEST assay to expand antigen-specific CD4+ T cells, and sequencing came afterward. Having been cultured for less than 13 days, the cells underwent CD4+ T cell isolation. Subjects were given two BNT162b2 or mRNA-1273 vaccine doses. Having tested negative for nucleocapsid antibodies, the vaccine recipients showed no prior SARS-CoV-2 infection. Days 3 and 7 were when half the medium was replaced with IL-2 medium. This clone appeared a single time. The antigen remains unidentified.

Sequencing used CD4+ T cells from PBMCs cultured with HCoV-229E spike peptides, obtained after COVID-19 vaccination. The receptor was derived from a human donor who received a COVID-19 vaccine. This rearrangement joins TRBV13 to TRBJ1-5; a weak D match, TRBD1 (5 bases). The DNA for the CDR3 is TGTGCCAGCAGCTTAAGGGCAGGGTTAGGTCAGCCCCAGCATTTT. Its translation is CASSLRAGLGQPQHF.